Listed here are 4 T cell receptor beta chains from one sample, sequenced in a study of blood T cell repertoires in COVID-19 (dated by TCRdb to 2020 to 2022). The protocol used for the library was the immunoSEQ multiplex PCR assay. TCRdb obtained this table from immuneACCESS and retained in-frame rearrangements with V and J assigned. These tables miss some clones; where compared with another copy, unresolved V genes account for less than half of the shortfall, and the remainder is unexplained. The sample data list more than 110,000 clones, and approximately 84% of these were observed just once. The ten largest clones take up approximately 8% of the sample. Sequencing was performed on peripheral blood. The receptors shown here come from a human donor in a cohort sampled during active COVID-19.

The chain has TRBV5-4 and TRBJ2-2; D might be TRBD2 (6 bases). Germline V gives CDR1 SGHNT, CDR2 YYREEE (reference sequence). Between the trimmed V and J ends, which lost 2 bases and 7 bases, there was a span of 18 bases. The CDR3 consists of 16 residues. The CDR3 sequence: CASSFQPGAENGELFF. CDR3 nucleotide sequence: TGTGCCAGCAGCTTCCAACCGGGAGCGGAAAACGGGGAGCTGTTTTTT.

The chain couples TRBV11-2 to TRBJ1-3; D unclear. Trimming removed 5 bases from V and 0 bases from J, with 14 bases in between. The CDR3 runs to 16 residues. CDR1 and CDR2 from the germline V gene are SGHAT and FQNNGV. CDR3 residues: CASSHPRETSGNTIYF. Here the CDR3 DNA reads TGTGCCAGCAGCCACCCGAGGGAAACCTCTGGAAACACCATATATTTT.

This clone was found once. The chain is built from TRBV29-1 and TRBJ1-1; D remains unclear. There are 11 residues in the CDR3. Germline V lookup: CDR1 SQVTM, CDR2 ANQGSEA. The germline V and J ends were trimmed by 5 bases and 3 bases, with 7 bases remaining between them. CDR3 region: CSVRRDTEAFF. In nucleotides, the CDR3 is TGCAGCGTTAGGAGGGACACTGAAGCTTTCTTT.

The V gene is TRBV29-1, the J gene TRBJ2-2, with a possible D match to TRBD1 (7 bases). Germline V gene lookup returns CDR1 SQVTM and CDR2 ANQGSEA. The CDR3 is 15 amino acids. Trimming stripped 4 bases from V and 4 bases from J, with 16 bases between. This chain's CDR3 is CSVVGGQKTTGELFF. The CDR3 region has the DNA TGCAGCGTTGTGGGGGGACAGAAGACCACCGGGGAGCTGTTTTTT.